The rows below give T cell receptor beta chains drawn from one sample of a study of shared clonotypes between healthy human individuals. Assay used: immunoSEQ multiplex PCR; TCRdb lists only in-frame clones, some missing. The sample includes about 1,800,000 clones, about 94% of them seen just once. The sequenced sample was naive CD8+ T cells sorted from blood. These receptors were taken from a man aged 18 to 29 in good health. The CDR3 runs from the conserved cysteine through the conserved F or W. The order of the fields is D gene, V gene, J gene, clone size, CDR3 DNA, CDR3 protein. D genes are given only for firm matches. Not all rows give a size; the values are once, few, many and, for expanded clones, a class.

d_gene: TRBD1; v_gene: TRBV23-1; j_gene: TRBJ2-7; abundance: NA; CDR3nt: TGCGCCAGCAGCCGTACCACCCACAGGGGTGGGCAGTACTTC; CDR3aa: CASSRTTHRGGQYF
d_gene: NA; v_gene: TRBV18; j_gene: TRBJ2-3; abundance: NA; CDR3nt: TGTGCCAGCTCACCAGGATTCTCTAGCACAGATACGCAGTATTTT; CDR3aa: CASSPGFSSTDTQYF
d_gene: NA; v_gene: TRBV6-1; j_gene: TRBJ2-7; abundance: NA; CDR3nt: TGTGCCAGCAGCTCCCGGAGCTCCTACGAGCAGTACTTC; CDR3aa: CASSSRSSYEQYF
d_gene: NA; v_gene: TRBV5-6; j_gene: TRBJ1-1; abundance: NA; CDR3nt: TGTGCCAGCAGCTTGGAGGCAGGGATGAACACTGAAGCTTTCTTT; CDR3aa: CASSLEAGMNTEAFF
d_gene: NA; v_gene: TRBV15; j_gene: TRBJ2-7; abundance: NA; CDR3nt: TGTGCCACCAGCATGGGGGGTTCCTACGAGCAGTACTTC; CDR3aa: CATSMGGSYEQYF
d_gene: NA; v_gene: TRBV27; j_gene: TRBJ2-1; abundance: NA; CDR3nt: TGTGCCAGCAGTGGGTTAGGAGGCTCCTACAATGAGCAGTTCTTC; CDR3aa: CASSGLGGSYNEQFF
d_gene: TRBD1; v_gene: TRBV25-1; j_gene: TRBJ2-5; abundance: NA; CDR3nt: TGTGCCAGCAGTTCCCCAGAGGGACAGAGCCTAGAGACCCAGTACTTC; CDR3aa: CASSSPEGQSLETQYF
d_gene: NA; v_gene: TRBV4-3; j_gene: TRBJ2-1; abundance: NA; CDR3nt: TGCGCCAGCAGCCAAGTCTCCCAGGTCTCCTACAATGAGCAGTTCTTC; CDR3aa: CASSQVSQVSYNEQFF
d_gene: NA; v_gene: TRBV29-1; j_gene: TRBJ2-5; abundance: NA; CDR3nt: TGCAGCGTTGAAGATCCCGGCACATTAGAGACCCAGTACTTC; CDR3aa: CSVEDPGTLETQYF
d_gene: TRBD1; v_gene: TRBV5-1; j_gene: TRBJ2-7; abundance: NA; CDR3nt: TGCGCCAGCAGCTTGGGGGACAGGGGGCTCGCTTCCTACGAGCAGTACTTC; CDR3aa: CASSLGDRGLASYEQYF
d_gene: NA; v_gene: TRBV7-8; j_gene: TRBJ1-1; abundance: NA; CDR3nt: TGTGCCAGCAGCTTAGGAGTAGAGATAAGCACTGAAGCTTTCTTT; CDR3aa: CASSLGVEISTEAFF
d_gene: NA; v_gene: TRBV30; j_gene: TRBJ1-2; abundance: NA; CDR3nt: TGTGCCTGGAGTGTACAGGACAGCTCTGGCTACACCTTC; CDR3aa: CAWSVQDSSGYTF
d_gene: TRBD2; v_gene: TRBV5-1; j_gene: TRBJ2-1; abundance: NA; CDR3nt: TGCGCCAGCAGCTTGGGTTCCGGCGGGGGGGCCGTCAATGAGCAGTTCTTC; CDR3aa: CASSLGSGGGAVNEQFF
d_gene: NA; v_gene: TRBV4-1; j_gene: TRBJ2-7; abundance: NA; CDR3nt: TGCGCCAGCAGCCAAGAACAGAGTATTACCTACGAGCAGTACTTC; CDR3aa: CASSQEQSITYEQYF
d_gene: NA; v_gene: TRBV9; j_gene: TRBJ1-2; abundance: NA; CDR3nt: TGTGCCAGCAGCGTAGGGCAGGCTCAAGCGGGGGATGGCTACACCTTC; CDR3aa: CASSVGQAQAGDGYTF
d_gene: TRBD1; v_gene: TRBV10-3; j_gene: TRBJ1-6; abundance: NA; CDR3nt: TGTGCCATCAGTGATCCGGACAGGGAGAATAATTCACCCCTCCACTTT; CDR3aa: CAISDPDRENNSPLHF
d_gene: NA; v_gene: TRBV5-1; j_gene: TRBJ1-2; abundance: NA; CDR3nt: TGCGCCAGCAGCTTCTATCCCCGGGCTAACTATGGCTACACCTTC; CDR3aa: CASSFYPRANYGYTF
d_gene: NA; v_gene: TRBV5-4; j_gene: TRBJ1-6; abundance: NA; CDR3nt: TGTGCCAGCAGCTTGCACGTGTCCGGGGAGCCAAGCTCCTATAATTCACCCCTCCACTTT; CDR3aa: CASSLHVSGEPSSYNSPLHF
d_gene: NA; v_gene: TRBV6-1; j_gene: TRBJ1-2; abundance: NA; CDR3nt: TGTGCCAGACATGGCCCCTATGGCTACACCTTC; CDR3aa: CARHGPYGYTF
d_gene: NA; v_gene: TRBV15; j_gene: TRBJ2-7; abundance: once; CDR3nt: TGTGCCACCAGCAGGGGAAGCTCCTACGAGCAGTACTTC; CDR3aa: CATSRGSSYEQYF
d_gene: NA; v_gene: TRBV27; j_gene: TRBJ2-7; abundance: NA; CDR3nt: TGTGCCAGCAGTTGGCAGAACTCCTACGAGCAGTACTTC; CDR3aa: CASSWQNSYEQYF
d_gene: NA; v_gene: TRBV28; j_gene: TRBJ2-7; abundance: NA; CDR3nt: TGTGCCAGCAGTACTAGCCGGGACAGATTCTACGAGCAGTACTTC; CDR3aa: CASSTSRDRFYEQYF
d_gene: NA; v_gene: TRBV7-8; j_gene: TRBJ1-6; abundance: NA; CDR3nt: TGTGCCAGCAGCTTAGCTATCGGACAAAATTCACCCCTCCACTTT; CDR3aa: CASSLAIGQNSPLHF
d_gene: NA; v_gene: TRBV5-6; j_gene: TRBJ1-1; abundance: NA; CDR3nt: TGTGCCAGCAGCCTCAGCGAATCTGAAGCTTTCTTT; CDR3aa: CASSLSESEAFF
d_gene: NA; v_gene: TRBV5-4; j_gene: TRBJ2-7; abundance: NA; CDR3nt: TGTGCCAGCAGCCCGGTAGGGGATCCCTCCTACGAGCAGTACTTC; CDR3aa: CASSPVGDPSYEQYF
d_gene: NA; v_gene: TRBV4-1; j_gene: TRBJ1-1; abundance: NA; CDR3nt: TGCGCCAGCAGCCAAGTCCTACTCACTGAAGCTTTCTTT; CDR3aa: CASSQVLLTEAFF
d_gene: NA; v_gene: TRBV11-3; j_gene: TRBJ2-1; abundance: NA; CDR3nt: TGTGCCAGCAGCTTAGGGAGTAATGAGCAGTTCTTC; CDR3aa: CASSLGSNEQFF
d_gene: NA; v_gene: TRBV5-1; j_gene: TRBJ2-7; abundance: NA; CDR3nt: TGCGCCAGCACTGTCGGGGGCGAGTACGAGCAGTACTTC; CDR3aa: CASTVGGEYEQYF
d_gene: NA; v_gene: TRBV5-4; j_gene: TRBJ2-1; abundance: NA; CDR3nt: TGTGCCAGCAGCTTGGGTGACGGGAATGAGCAGTTCTTC; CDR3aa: CASSLGDGNEQFF
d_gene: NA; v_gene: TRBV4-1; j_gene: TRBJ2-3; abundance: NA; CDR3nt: TGCGCCAGCAGCCAAGATACCAGCGTCCCAGATACGCAGTATTTT; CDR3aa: CASSQDTSVPDTQYF
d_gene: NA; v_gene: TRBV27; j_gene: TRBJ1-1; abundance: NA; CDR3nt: TGTGCCAGCAGTTTGTGGGAGAACACTGAAGCTTTCTTT; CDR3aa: CASSLWENTEAFF
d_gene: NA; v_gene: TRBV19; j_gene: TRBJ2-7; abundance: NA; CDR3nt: TGTGCCAGTAGTCCGCGAGACCCCTACGAGCAGTACTTC; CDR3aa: CASSPRDPYEQYF
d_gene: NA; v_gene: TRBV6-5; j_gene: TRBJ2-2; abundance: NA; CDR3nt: TGTGCCAGCAGTTACTCGGACGCTGGGGAGCTGTTTTTT; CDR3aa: CASSYSDAGELFF
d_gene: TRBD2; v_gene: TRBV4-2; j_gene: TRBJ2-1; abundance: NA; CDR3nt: TGTGCCAGCAGCCAAGAACCGGGACTAGCGGGAATCAATGAGCAGTTCTTC; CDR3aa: CASSQEPGLAGINEQFF
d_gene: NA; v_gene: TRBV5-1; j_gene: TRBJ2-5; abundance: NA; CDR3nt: TGCGCCAGCAGCTTGCGTTCGGGGTACCAAGAGACCCAGTACTTC; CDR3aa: CASSLRSGYQETQYF
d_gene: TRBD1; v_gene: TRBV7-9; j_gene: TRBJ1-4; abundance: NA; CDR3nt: TGTGCCAGCAGCTTAGAAGGGACAGGGGATCTCCAAACTAATGAAAAACTGTTTTTT; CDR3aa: CASSLEGTGDLQTNEKLFF
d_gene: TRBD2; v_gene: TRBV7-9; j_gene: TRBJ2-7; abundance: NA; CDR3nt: TGTGCCAGCACCATTACGGGACTACGTGCCGAGCAGTACTTC; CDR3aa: CASTITGLRAEQYF
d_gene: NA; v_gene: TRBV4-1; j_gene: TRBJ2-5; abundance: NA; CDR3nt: TGCGCCAGCAGCCAAGATCTACCCCAGAAGACCCAGTACTTC; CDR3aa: CASSQDLPQKTQYF
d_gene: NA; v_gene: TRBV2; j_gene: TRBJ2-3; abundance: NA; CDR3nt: TGTGCCAGCAGCCCGACAGGACCCACAGATACGCAGTATTTT; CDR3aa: CASSPTGPTDTQYF
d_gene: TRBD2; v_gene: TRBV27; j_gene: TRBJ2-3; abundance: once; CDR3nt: TGTGCCAGCAACCGGGGGCGGGAGGGAACAGATACGCAGTATTTT; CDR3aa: CASNRGREGTDTQYF